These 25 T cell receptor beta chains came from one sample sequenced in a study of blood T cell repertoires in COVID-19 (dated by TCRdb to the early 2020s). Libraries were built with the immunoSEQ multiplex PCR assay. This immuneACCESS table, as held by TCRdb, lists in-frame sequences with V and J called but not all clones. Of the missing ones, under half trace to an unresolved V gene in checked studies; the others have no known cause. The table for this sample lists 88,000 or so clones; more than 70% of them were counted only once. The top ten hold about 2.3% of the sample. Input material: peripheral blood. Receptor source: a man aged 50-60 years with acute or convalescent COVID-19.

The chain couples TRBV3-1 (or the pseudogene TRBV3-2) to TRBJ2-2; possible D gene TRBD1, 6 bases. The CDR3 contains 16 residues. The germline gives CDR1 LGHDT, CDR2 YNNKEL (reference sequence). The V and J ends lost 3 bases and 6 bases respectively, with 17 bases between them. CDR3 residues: CASSQGETGWAGELFF. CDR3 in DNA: TGTGCCAGCAGCCAGGGGGAGACAGGATGGGCCGGGGAGCTGTTTTTT.

The CDR3 sequence: CASSPSGTATGNTIYF. In DNA, the CDR3 is TGTGCCAGCTCACCATCCGGGACAGCTACTGGAAACACCATATATTTT. The chain recombines TRBV18 with TRBJ1-3, with 7 nucleotides matching TRBD1. Trimming took 2 bases from V and 2 from J; bases not matched to a gene: 6. Germline CDR1 is KGHSH and CDR2 is LQKENI. The CDR3 is made up of 16 amino acids.

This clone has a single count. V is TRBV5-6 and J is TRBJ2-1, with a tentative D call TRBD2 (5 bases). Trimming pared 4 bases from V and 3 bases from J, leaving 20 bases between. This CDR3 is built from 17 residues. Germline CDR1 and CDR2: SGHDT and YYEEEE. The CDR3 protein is CASSEDSVQSLYNEQFF. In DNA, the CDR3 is TGTGCCAGCAGCGAGGACTCCGTCCAAAGCCTCTACAATGAGCAGTTCTTC.

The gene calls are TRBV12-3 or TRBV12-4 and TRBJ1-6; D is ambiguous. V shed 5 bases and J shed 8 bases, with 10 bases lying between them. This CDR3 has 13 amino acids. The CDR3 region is CASSPQIHSPLHF. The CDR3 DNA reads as TGTGCCAGCAGTCCACAGATCCATTCACCCCTCCACTTT.

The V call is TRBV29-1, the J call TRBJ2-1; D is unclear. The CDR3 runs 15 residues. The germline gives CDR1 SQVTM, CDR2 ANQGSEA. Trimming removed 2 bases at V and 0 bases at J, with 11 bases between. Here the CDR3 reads CSVETAQSSYNEQFF. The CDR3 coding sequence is TGCAGCGTTGAAACAGCTCAGAGCTCCTACAATGAGCAGTTCTTC.

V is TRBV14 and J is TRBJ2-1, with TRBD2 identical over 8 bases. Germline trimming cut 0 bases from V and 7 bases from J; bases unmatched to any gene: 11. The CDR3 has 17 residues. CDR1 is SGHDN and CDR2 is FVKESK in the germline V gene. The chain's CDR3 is CASSQDNGRGGLNEQFF. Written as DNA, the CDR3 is TGTGCCAGCAGCCAAGATAATGGTCGGGGGGGGCTTAATGAGCAGTTCTTC. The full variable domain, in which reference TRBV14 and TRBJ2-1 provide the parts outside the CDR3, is EAGVTQFPSHSVIEKGQTVTLRCDPISGHDNLYWYRRVMGKEIKFLLHFVKESKQDESGMPNNRFLAERTGGTYSTLKVQPAELEDSGVYFCASSQDNGRGGLNEQFFGPGTRLTVL.

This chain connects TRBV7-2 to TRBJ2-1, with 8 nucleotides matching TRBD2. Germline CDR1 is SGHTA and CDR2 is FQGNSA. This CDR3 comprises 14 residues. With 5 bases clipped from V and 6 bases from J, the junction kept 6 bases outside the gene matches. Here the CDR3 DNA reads TGTGCCAGCAGCGCCGATAGCGGGGTCAATGAGCAGTTCTTC. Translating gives CASSADSGVNEQFF.

The CDR3 bases are TGCGCCAGCAGCCCCCGGACTAGCAGCCCAAGTGAGCAGTTCTTC. It specifies CASSPRTSSPSEQFF. The chain uses TRBV5-1 and TRBJ2-1, with TRBD2 matching 8 bases. This CDR3 region has 15 residues. Trimming took 4 bases from V and 9 from J; bases not matched to a gene: 12. CDR1 is SGHRS and CDR2 is YFSETQ in the germline V gene.

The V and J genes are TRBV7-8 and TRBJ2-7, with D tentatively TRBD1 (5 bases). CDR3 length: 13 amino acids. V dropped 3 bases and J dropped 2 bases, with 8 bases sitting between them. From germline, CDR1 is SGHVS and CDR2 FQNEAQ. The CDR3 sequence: CASSFDRPYEQYV. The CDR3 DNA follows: TGTGCCAGCAGCTTCGACAGACCCTACGAGCAGTACGTC.

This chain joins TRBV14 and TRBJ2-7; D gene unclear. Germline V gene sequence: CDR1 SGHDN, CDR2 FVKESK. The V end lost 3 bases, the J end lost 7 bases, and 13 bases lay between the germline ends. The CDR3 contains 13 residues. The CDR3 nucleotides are TGTGCCAGCAGCCAGGCCCCCCTGACAGAGCAGTACGTC. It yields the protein CASSQAPLTEQYV.

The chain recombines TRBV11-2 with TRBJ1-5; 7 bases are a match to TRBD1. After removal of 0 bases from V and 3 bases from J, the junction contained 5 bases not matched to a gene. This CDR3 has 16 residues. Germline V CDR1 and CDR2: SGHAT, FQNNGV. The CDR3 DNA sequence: TGTGCCAGCAGCTTAGATGACAGGGTGGCCAATCAGCCCCAGCATTTT. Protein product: CASSLDDRVANQPQHF. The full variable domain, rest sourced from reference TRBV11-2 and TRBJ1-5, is EAGVAQSPRYKIIEKRQSVAFWCNPISGHATLYWYQQILGQGPKLLIQFQNNGVVDDSQLPKDRFSAERLKGVDSTLKIQPAKLEDSAVYLCASSLDDRVANQPQHFGDGTRLSIL.

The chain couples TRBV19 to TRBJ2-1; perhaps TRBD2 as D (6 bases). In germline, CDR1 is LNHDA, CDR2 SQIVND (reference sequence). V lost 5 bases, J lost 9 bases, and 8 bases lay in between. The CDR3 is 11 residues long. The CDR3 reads CASSEGGEQFF. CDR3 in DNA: TGTGCCAGTAGTGAGGGAGGTGAGCAGTTCTTC.

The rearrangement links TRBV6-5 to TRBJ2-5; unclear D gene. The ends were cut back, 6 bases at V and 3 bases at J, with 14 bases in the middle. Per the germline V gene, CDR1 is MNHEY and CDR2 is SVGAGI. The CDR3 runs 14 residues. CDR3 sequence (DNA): TGTGCCAGCAGGCGACAAGAAGTGGAAGAGACCCAGTACTTC. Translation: CASRRQEVEETQYF.

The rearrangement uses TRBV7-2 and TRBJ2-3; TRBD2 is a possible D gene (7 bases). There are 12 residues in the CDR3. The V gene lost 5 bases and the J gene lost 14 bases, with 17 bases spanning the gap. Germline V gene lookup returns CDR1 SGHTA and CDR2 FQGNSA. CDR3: CASSPEGGRRYF. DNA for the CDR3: TGTGCCAGCAGCCCGGAGGGGGGGCGCCGGTATTTT.

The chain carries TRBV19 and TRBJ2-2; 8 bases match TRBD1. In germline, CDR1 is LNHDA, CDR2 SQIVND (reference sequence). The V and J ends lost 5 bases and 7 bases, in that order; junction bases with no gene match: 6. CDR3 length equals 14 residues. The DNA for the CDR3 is TGTGCCAGTAGTCGCAGGGGGCTGGACGGGGAGCTGTTTTTT. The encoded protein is CASSRRGLDGELFF.

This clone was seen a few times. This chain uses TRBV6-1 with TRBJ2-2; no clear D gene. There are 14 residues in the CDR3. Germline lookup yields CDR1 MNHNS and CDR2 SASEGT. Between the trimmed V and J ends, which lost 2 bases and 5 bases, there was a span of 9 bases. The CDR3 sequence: CASSESQYTGELFF. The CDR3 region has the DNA TGTGCCAGCAGTGAATCACAGTATACCGGGGAGCTGTTTTTT.

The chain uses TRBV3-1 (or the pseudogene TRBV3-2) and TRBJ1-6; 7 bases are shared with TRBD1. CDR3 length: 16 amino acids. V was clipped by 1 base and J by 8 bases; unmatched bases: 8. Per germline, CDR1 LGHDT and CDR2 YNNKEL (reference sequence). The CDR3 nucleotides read TGTGCCAGCAGCCAAGGCCCCGCTGACAGGGATTCACCCCTCCACTTT. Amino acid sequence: CASSQGPADRDSPLHF.

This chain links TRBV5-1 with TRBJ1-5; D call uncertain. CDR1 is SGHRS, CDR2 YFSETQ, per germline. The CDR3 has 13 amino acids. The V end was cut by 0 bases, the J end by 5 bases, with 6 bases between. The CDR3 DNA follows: TGCGCCAGCAGCTTGGGAGGGTATCAGCCCCAGCATTTT. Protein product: CASSLGGYQPQHF. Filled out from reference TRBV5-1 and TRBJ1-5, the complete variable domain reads KAGVTQTPRYLIKTRGQQVTLSCSPISGHRSVSWYQQTPGQGLQFLFEYFSETQRNKGNFPGRFSGRQFSNSRSEMNVSTLELGDSALYLCASSLGGYQPQHFGDGTRLSIL.

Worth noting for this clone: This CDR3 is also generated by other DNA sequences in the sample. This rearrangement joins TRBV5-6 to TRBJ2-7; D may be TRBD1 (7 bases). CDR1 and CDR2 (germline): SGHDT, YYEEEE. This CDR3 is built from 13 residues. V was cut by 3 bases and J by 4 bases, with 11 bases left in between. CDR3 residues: CASSSTGRYEQYF. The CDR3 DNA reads TGTGCCAGCAGCTCGACAGGGAGGTACGAGCAGTACTTC. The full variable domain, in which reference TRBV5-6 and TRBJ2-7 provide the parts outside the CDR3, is DAGVTQSPTHLIKTRGQQVTLRCSPKSGHDTVSWYQQALGQGPQFIFQYYEEEERQRGNFPDRFSGHQFPNYSSELNVNALLLGDSALYLCASSSTGRYEQYFGPGTRLTVT.

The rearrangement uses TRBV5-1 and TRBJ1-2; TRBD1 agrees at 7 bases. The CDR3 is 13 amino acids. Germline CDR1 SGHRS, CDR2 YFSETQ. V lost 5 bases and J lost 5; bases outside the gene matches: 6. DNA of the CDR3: TGCGCCAGCAGAACGGACAGGAGTTATGGCTACACCTTC. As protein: CASRTDRSYGYTF.

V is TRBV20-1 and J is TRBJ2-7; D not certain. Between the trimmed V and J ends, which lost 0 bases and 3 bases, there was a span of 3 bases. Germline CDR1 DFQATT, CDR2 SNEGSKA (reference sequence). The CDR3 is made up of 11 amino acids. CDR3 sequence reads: CSARDLYEQYF. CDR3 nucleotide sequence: TGCAGTGCTAGAGATCTCTACGAGCAGTACTTC.

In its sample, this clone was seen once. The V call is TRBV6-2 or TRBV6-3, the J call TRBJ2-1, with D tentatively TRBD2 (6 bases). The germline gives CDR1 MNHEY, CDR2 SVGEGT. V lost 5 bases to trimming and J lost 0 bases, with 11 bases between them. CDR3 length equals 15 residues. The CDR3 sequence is CASSAAGSSYNEQFF. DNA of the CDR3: TGTGCCAGCAGTGCGGCGGGAAGCTCCTACAATGAGCAGTTCTTC.

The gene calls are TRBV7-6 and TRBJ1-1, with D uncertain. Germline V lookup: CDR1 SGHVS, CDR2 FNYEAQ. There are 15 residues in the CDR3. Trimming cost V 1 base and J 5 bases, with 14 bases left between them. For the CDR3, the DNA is TGTGCCAGCAGCTTAGATATGGGGAGGAGGACTGAAGCTTTCTTT. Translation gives CASSLDMGRRTEAFF.

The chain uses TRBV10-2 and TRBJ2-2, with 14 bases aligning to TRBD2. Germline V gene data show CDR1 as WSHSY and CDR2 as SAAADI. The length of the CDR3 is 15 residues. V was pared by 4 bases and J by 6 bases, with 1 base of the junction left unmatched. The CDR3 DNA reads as TGCGCCAGCAGTGGACTAGCGGGGGGGGCCGGGGAGCTGTTTTTT. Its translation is CASSGLAGGAGELFF.

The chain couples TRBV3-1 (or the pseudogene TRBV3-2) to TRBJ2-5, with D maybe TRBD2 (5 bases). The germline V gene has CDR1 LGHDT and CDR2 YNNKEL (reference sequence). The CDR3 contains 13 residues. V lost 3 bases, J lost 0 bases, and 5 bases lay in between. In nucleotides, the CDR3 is TGTGCCAGCAGCCACGGGAACCAAGAGACCCAGTACTTC. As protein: CASSHGNQETQYF.